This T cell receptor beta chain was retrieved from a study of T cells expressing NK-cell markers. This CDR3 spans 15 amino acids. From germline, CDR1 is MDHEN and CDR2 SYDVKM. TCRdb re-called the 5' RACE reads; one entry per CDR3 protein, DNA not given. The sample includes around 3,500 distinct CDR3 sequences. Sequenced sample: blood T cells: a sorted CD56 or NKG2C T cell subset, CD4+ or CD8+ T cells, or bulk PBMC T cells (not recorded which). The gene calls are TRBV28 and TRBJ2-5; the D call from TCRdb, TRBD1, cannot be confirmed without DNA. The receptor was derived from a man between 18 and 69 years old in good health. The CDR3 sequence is CASSRPGQVQETQYF.